This T cell receptor beta chain was retrieved from a study of T-cell reconstitution after alpha-beta-depleted transplantation in children. A TCRbeta library incorporating unique molecular identifiers was prepared. One entry per CDR3 protein results from TCRdb running MiXCR on the PCR reads. The repertoire holds 150,000 to 250,000 distinct CDR3 sequences, with about 14% as singletons. CDR1 and CDR2 from the germline V gene are SQVTM and ANQGSEA. The length of the CDR3 is 11 residues. The germline V and J ends were trimmed by 4 bases and 3 bases, with 5 bases remaining between them. This clonotype was picked up many times.

Sample: PBMCs from the stem cell graft donor, taken from the stem cell graft. The chain combines TRBV29-1 with TRBJ2-3; D remains ambiguous. This clonotype was sampled from a human donor who donated a stem cell graft to a child with acute lymphoblastic leukemia. CDR3 region: CSVGPTDTQYF. DNA of the CDR3: TGCAGCGTTGGACCGACAGATACGCAGTATTTT.